The clone carrying this T cell receptor beta chain showed up just a few times. The target antigen is unknown. Clones were read by immunoSEQ multiplex PCR, and TCRdb kept only the in-frame ones, dropping some. This sample has 21,000 or so clones; roughly 70% occur once, and the top ten carry about 21%. Relapse was seen in all patients after autologous stem cell transplantation, and brentuximab vedotin exposure was variable. This sample is part of a study of PD-1 blockade in classical Hodgkin lymphoma. Study results and limitations: Repertoire difference causes, possibly disease activity or prior therapy, remain undefined. Complete responders entered with baseline diversity on par with newly diagnosed patients, the results showed. Reported findings placed baseline TCR diversity lower in newly diagnosed patients (compared with healthy donors).

The specimen comprised peripheral blood mononuclear cells (PBMCs), sampled at baseline. The sequence came from a human donor with classical Hodgkin lymphoma.

In DNA form, the CDR3 reads TGTGCCAGCAGCCCAGGACTAGTTGAGCAGTTCTTC. Amino acid sequence: CASSPGLVEQFF. The chain combines TRBV7-9 with TRBJ2-1, with TRBD2 matching over 7 bases. With 5 bases clipped from V and 9 bases from J, the junction kept 4 bases outside the gene matches. The CDR3 contains 12 residues. The germline V gene has CDR1 SEHNR and CDR2 FQNEAQ (reference sequence).